The 13 T cell receptor beta chains reported below all come from one sample, sequenced in a study of blood T cell repertoires in COVID-19 (dated by TCRdb to the early 2020s). The receptor library was made with the immunoSEQ multiplex PCR assay. The source is immuneACCESS, and TCRdb retained only in-frame sequences with V and J called. Part of the clones is not carried over; for the studies checked, unresolved V genes explain less than half of this, and the remainder is unexplained. The sample table shows fewer than 200,000 clones, and around 80% are seen once. About 7.8% of the sample rests with the top ten. The sample comprised peripheral blood. The receptors were gathered from a man between 60 and 75 years old with acute or convalescent COVID-19.

The chain's CDR3 is CASSLARTGQNEKLFF. The CDR3 region has the DNA TGTGCCAGCAGCTTAGCCCGGACGGGACAGAATGAAAAACTGTTTTTT. J is TRBJ1-4 and V is TRBV5-6; 7 nucleotides agree with TRBD1. Trimming at V came to 2 bases and at J to 5 bases, leaving 9 bases not matched to a gene. The CDR3 spans 16 residues. Germline-derived CDR1 and CDR2 are SGHDT and YYEEEE.

The rearrangement joins TRBV18 to TRBJ2-1, with D unclear. Trimming stripped 2 bases from V and 3 bases from J, with 14 bases between. Germline V gives CDR1 KGHSH, CDR2 LQKENI. The length of the CDR3 is 16 residues. The CDR3 DNA reads as TGTGCCAGCTCACCAGTCCCAGGCCCCTACTACAATGAGCAGTTCTTC. Translated: CASSPVPGPYYNEQFF. Filled out from reference TRBV18 and TRBJ2-1, the complete variable domain reads NAGVMQNPRHLVRRRGQEARLRCSPMKGHSHVYWYRQLPEEGLKFMVYLQKENIIDESGMPKERFSAEFPKEGPSILRIQQVVRGDSAAYFCASSPVPGPYYNEQFFGPGTRLTVL.

The chain uses TRBV2 and TRBJ1-4; D is perhaps TRBD1 (5 bases). Germline lookup yields CDR1 SNHLY and CDR2 FYNNEI. Trimming shortened V by 4 bases and J by 2 bases, and 8 bases separated the two germline ends. This CDR3 has 14 residues. CDR3 nucleotides: TGTGCCAGCAGTGGCGGGGGGACTAATGAAAAACTGTTTTTT. Its translation: CASSGGGTNEKLFF. Full variable domain (rest looked up from reference TRBV2 and TRBJ1-4): EPEVTQTPSHQVTQMGQEVILRCVPISNHLYFYWYRQILGQKVEFLVSFYNNEISEKSEIFDDQFSVERPDGSNFTLKIRSTKLEDSAMYFCASSGGGTNEKLFFGSGTQLSVL.

The genes are TRBV27 and TRBJ1-6; weak D call: TRBD1 (5 bases). The CDR3 runs to 18 residues. Trimming removed 3 bases at V and 4 bases at J, with 19 bases between. The germline V gene encodes CDR1 MNHEY and CDR2 SMNVEV (reference sequence). CDR3 loop: CASSLYGAGDAYNSPLHF. The CDR3, as DNA: TGTGCCAGCAGTTTGTATGGGGCTGGGGATGCATATAATTCACCCCTCCACTTT.

This chain uses TRBV5-1 with TRBJ1-1; D is perhaps TRBD1 (5 bases). There are 15 residues in the CDR3. With 0 bases removed from V and 4 bases from J, the gap between germline ends came to 13 bases. Germline loops: CDR1 SGHRS, CDR2 YFSETQ. CDR3 residues: CASSLGMGRGTEAFF. DNA of the CDR3: TGCGCCAGCAGCTTGGGAATGGGGAGGGGCACTGAAGCTTTCTTT. Full variable domain (rest looked up from reference TRBV5-1 and TRBJ1-1): KAGVTQTPRYLIKTRGQQVTLSCSPISGHRSVSWYQQTPGQGLQFLFEYFSETQRNKGNFPGRFSGRQFSNSRSEMNVSTLELGDSALYLCASSLGMGRGTEAFFGQGTRLTVV.

This clone has only a few counts. V gene TRBV30 combines with J gene TRBJ1-2, with TRBD1 matching 9 bases. V shed 1 base, J shed 5 bases, and the junction held 2 bases outside the gene matches. From germline, CDR1 is GTSNPN and CDR2 SVGIG (reference sequence). The CDR3 totals 13 residues. Written as DNA, the CDR3 is TGTGCCTGGAGTGCGGACAGGGGATATGGCTACACCTTC. This encodes CAWSADRGYGYTF.

The CDR3, as DNA: TGTGCCAGCAGTGCCTCGGCAGCAGGGTTGAGCTATGGCTACACCTTC. Translated, it gives CASSASAAGLSYGYTF. The rearrangement joins TRBV6-1 to TRBJ1-2; tentative D call: TRBD1 (5 bases). Deletions cut 4 bases from V and 4 bases from J, with 19 bases between. CDR3 length equals 16 residues. Germline loops: CDR1 MNHNS, CDR2 SASEGT.

This chain connects TRBV3-1 (or the pseudogene TRBV3-2) to TRBJ1-1, with 9 bases matching TRBD1. The CDR3 loop spans 15 amino acids. With 0 bases clipped from V and 11 bases from J, the junction kept 10 bases outside the gene matches. Germline-derived CDR1 and CDR2 are LGHDT and YNNKEL (reference sequence). The CDR3 region is CASSQDRTGGDQAFF. The CDR3 DNA follows: TGTGCCAGCAGCCAAGATCGAACAGGGGGCGACCAGGCTTTCTTT.

The CDR3 coding sequence is TGTGCCAGCAGCCCTGACAGGATTTGGACTGAAGCTTTCTTT. Translated, it gives CASSPDRIWTEAFF. This chain uses TRBV4-2 with TRBJ1-1, with D perhaps matching TRBD1 (6 bases). The CDR3 has 14 amino acids. Germline CDR1 is LGHNA and CDR2 is YNFKEQ. The germline V and J ends were trimmed by 4 bases and 5 bases, with 14 bases remaining between them.

This clone is a singleton in its sample. The V call is TRBV7-2, the J call TRBJ2-2; 7 bases agree with TRBD1. The CDR3 contains 15 residues. V gave up 5 bases and J gave up 4 bases; unmatched junction bases: 7. Germline lookup yields CDR1 SGHTA and CDR2 FQGNSA. The CDR3 spells CASSLRQGSTGELFF. In DNA form, the CDR3 reads TGTGCCAGCAGCCTTAGACAGGGCTCCACCGGGGAGCTGTTTTTT.

The V gene is TRBV5-1, the J gene TRBJ1-1; no reliable D call. This CDR3 region has 14 residues. The V and J ends lost 9 bases and 0 bases respectively, with 15 bases between them. Germline V gene lookup returns CDR1 SGHRS and CDR2 YFSETQ. CDR3 region: CATKVDTLNTEAFF. Written as DNA, the CDR3 is TGCGCCACCAAAGTTGACACACTGAACACTGAAGCTTTCTTT. The variable domain in full, with the rest retrieved from reference TRBV5-1 and TRBJ1-1, is KAGVTQTPRYLIKTRGQQVTLSCSPISGHRSVSWYQQTPGQGLQFLFEYFSETQRNKGNFPGRFSGRQFSNSRSEMNVSTLELGDSALYLCATKVDTLNTEAFFGQGTRLTVV.

This clone was observed many times. This chain joins TRBV4-1 and TRBJ2-4; 10 bases are shared with TRBD2. CDR1 MGHRA and CDR2 YSYEKL come from the germline V gene. The ends lost 0 bases at V and 9 bases at J; junction bases unmatched: 8. The CDR3 is 16 amino acids. In nucleotides, the CDR3 is TGCGCCAGCAGCCAAGAGTGGAGCGGGGGGGATCGCATTCAGTACTTC. Translated: CASSQEWSGGDRIQYF.

The rearrangement links TRBV4-1 to TRBJ2-3, with 11 bases fitting TRBD2. The germline V gene encodes CDR1 MGHRA and CDR2 YSYEKL. The J segment lost 4 bases and the V segment lost 1 base, leaving 4 bases of the junction unmatched. The CDR3 sequence is 16 residues long. The CDR3 protein is CASSQGGTSGSDTQYF. CDR3 DNA: TGCGCCAGCAGCCAAGGAGGGACTAGCGGCTCAGATACGCAGTATTTT.